This T cell receptor beta chain was sequenced for a study of CD8 T cells in Susac syndrome. RNA was extracted with the RNeasy kit, and a quantity of 0.5 to 1 ug was reverse transcribed using random hexamers. A multiplex approach, immunoSEQ multiplex PCR, amplified TCR beta CDR3 across 54 Vbeta and 13 Jbeta. One entry per CDR3 protein results from TCRdb running MiXCR on the immunoSEQ multiplex PCR reads. The table shows about 190,000 distinct CDR3 sequences, with approximately 93% occurring only once. The V gene's germline CDR1 is SQVTM and CDR2 ANQGSEA. The CDR3 extends over 16 amino acids. J was trimmed by 8 bases and V by 0 bases; bases with no gene match: 12. CD8+ and CD4+ T cells from blood underwent TCR beta sequencing. Healthy donors formed controls matched for age and sex.

V and J are TRBV29-1 and TRBJ1-2; the match to TRBD1 covers 10 bases. The source of this sequence is a human donor in good health. The sample taken for sequencing was CD4+ T cells from PBMCs. The CDR3 protein is CSVEDRTRQGAEGYTF. The CDR3 nucleotides read TGCAGCGTTGAAGATCGAACGCGACAGGGGGCGGAGGGCTACACCTTC.